This entry is about one T cell receptor beta chain. The specificity of this receptor is unknown. The sample holds no much larger clone one base away, and base qualities are not on file. Using the deep immunoSEQ assay, multiplex PCR amplified TCR CDR3 regions from genomic DNA. Genomic DNA extracted from each cell subset was distributed evenly over all wells of several immunoSEQ 96-well plates, and each plate served as one replicate. For sorted subsets, around 200 ng genomic DNA, equal to 25,000 to 35,000 T cell genomes, was loaded into each replicate PCR. Purified libraries were measured with a Qubit 3.0 fluorometer, size-checked on a Bioanalyzer 2100, and measured again with the KAPA Library Quantification kit. Each immunoSEQ 96-well plate was sequenced on its own single-read 150-cycle Illumina NextSeq 550 flow cell. The authors' pipeline ran thus. The immunoSEQ output contained only junctional sequences without quality scores, so filtering could not match that applied to full-length reads. To assign V/J genes and CDR3, sequences were annotated against IMGT germline references using PyIR, a Python wrapper for IgBLAST v1.9. Reads were filtered out if the reads had weak V/J assignments (E-value above 1e-6), no CDR3, stop codons, out-of-frame junctions, or ambiguous translated residues. V3J clonotypes were defined by identical inferred V gene, J gene, and CDR3 amino acid sequence. Percentage overlap between repertoires was computed as shared unique clonotypes divided by the size of the smaller repertoire. Richness of each repertoire was evaluated using RTK rarefaction, the Chao1 estimator, and Recon v2.1 estimates of unobserved clonotypes. For all TCRbeta clonotypes obtained by the gDNA method from a handful of donors, generation probabilities were computed with OLGA. TCRdb re-hosts the immuneACCESS table, in-frame sequences only. Its copies lack some clones; in the studies checked, an unresolved V gene accounts for under half of them, and the cause for the rest is not known. The DNA was the basis for D and trimming; V, J and clone size are from that table. This sample comprises about 2.3 million clones, under 95% of them detected only once. The ten largest clones add up to around 0.38% of the sample.

This record comes from a study of shared clonotypes between healthy human individuals (TCRdb year 2020). General notes on the study: A couple of women and three men aged 18 to 49 years were included in the cohort. Per donor, leukapheresis produced somewhere between about 0.94 and 9 billion PBMCs. To estimate repertoire size and how much clonotype sharing occurs between individuals, the study deeply sequenced the blood TCR repertoires of several healthy adults. To increase sequencing depth and limit assay-specific biases, different laboratories used diverse techniques to prepare libraries and sequence TCR repertoires. For each donor, CD4 naive and CD4 memory were each given three plates, CD8 naive was given two plates, and CD8 memory was given one plate. Points the paper makes about the study in general: Because the study included only a small number of donors, the genetic and exposure-history diversity represented was limited. Clonotypes shared by all four sorted-subset donors showed higher generation probabilities than non-shared clonotypes. Rarefaction of sorted-subset datasets indicated incomplete sequencing despite the large sequencing depth. Sampling was limited to blood, and TCR repertoires in tissue likely differ from TCR repertoires in blood. Larger estimated clonotype richness was generally found for naive subsets than for memory subsets. Approximately 5% of naive CD4, 3.5% of naive CD8, approximately 2.2% of memory CD4, and about 0.4% of memory CD8 clonotypes were shared across several donors. Based on pairwise subsampling, the degree of clonotype sharing among donors was expected to be affected by sequencing depth.

The donors were healthy, HIV-negative adults with no recently reported acute infections or vaccinations. Every donor was a Caucasian adult living in Nashville, Tennessee, USA. CD4+ T cells were enriched by magnetic negative selection, after which naive cells were positively selected on CD45RA and the negative fraction was taken as the memory subset. After blood collection by leukapheresis, PBMCs were isolated using Ficoll-Histopaque density gradient centrifugation and then cryopreserved in the vapor phase of liquid nitrogen. Purity and quantity of every magnetically sorted T cell population were checked by analytical flow cytometry. From each sorted fraction, genomic DNA was isolated and quantified by UV absorbance on a Nanodrop 2000c. The sequenced material came from naive CD4+ T cells from PBMCs. The sample's cell subset or site, from its label and the paper: CD45RA+ positively selected. This TCR came from a man aged 18 to 30 in good health. Some clones in this sample may be carry-over from other donors' samples.

CDR3 sequence: CASSTTQQGPLLKNEQFF. The DNA reads TGTGCCAGCAGCACTACCCAACAGGGACCCCTTTTGAAGAATGAGCAGTTCTTC. The chain links TRBV11-2 with TRBJ2-1; the D gene is perhaps TRBD1, from 6 matching bases. The CDR3 starts with the cysteine, ends with the phenylalanine, and has 18 residues. Only the CDR3 portion is preserved as DNA: 54 bases, with reading frame beginning at the first base. For CDR1 and CDR2, the germline V gene lists SGHAT and FQNNGV. Cut back by 5 bases and 7 bases, the V and J ends lie 27 bases apart.